In its sample, the clone carrying this TCR beta chain was seen once. Antigen unknown. This sample stems from a study of siplizumab effects on memory and regulatory T cells. Findings and limits, study-wide: The alloresponse seemed to draw substantially on naive T cells, which appeared more diverse than memory cells. Proliferating clones, CD4+ or CD8+, lacked an assignable naive or memory phenotype in roughly 75-97% of cases.

Per sample, approximately 100,000 TCR templates were assayed. Using immunoSEQ multiplex PCR, the repertoire was profiled, and TCRdb retains in-frame clones only, with some absent. The sample holds approximately 40,000 clones, more than 70% seen once. V was trimmed by 4 bases and J by 0 bases, leaving 10 bases between them. The CDR3 extends over 15 amino acids. Germline V gene data show CDR1 as MNHGY and CDR2 as SVAAGI. Sequencing input: naive CD4+ T cells sorted from blood. The chain combines TRBV6-9 with TRBJ2-1; the D is unclear. The TCR was taken from a human donor in good health. CDR3 amino acids: CASSCKLISYNEQFF. For the CDR3, the DNA is TGTGCCAGCAGTTGTAAACTGATCTCCTACAATGAGCAGTTCTTC.